This TCR beta chain was sequenced during a study of blood T cells in healthy people across ages. The CDR3 extends over 15 amino acids. Germline V gene lookup returns CDR1 DFQATT and CDR2 SNEGSKA (reference sequence). V gave up 0 bases and J gave up 2 bases, with 14 bases separating them. Study observations and caveats: TCR beta diversity per million T cells fell roughly linearly with age.

A second PCR of roughly 6 to 12 cycles used a sample-barcoded 5' primer and a J-beta primer mix. TCRdb independently ran MiXCR on the 5' RACE reads; one entry per CDR3 protein. The data contain some 1.5 million distinct CDR3 sequences, approximately 28% of them seen just once; the ten biggest clones take up roughly 8.2%. Note on this clonotype: Its antigen is unknown.

The sequence was obtained from a woman aged 30 to 39 in good health. The sample consisted of blood. This chain uses TRBV20-1 with TRBJ2-7; weak D call: TRBD1 (5 bases). The CDR3, as DNA: TGCAGTGCTAGAGATATGGACACAGTAACCTACGAGCAGTACTTC. It codes for CSARDMDTVTYEQYF.